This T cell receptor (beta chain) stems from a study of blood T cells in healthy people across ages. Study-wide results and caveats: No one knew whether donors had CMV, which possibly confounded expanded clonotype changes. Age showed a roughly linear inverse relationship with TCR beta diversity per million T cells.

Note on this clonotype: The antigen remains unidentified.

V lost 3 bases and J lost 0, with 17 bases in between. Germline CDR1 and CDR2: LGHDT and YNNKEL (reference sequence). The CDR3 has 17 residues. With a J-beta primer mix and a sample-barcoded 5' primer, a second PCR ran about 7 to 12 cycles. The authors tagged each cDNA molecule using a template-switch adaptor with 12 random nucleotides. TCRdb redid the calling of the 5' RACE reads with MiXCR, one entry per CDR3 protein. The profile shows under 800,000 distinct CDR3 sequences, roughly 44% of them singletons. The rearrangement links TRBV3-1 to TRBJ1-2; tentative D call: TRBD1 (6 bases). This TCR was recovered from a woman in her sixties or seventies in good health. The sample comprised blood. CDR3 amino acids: CASSQGGGFAANYGYTF. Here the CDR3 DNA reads TGTGCCAGCAGCCAGGGTGGGGGCTTCGCGGCTAACTATGGCTACACCTTC.